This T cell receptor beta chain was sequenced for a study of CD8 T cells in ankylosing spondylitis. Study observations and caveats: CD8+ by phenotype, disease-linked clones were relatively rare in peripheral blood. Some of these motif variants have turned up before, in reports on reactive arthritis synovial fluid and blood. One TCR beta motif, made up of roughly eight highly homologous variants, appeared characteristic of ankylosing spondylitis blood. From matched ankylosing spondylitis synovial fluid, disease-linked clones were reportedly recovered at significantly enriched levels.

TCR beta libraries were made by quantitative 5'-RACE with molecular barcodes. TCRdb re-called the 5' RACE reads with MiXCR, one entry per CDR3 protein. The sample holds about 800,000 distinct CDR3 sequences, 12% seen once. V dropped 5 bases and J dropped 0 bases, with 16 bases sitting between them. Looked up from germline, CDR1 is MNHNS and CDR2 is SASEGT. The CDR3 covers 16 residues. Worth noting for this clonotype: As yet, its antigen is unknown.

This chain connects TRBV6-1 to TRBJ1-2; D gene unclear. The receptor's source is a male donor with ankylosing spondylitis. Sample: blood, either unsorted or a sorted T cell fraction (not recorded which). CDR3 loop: CASSPPTDAANYGYTF. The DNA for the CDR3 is TGTGCCAGCAGTCCCCCCACCGACGCAGCTAACTATGGCTACACCTTC.